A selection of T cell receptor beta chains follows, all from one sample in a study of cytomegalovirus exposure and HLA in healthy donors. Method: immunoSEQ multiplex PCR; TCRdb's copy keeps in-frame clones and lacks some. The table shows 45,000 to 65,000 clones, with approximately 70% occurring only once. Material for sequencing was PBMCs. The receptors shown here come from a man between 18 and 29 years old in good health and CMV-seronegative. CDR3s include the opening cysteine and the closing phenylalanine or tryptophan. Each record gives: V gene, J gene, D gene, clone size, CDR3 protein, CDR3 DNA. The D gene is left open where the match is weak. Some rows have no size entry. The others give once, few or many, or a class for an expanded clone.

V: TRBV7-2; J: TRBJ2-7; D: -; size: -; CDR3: CASSSKWQDYEQYF; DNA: TGTGCCAGCAGCTCCAAGTGGCAGGACTACGAGCAGTACTTC
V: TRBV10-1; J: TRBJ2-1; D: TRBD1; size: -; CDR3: CASSGGQADNEQFF; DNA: TGCGCCAGCAGTGGGGGACAGGCAGACAATGAGCAGTTCTTC
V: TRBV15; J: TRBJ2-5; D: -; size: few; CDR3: CATSRADRRETQYF; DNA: TGTGCCACCAGCAGAGCTGACAGACGAGAGACCCAGTACTTC
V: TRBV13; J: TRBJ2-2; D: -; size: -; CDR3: CASSLGLADGELFF; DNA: TGTGCCAGCAGCTTAGGCCTGGCGGACGGGGAGCTGTTTTTT
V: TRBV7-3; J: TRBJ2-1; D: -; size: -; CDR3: CASSPDSGSYNEQFF; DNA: TGTGCCAGCAGCCCCGACAGTGGCTCCTACAATGAGCAGTTCTTC
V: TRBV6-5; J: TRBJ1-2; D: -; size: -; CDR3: CASRRVTNYGYTF; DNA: TGTGCCAGCAGGAGGGTTACTAACTATGGCTACACCTTC
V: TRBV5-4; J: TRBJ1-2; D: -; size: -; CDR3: CASSLGKRTANYGYTF; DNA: TGTGCCAGCAGCTTGGGAAAGAGGACAGCCAACTATGGCTACACCTTC
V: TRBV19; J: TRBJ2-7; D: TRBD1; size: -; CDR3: CASSLPAGQGFDEQYF; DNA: TGTGCCAGTAGTCTCCCAGCAGGACAGGGGTTCGACGAGCAGTACTTC
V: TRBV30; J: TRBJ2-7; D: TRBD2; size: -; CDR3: CAWSALAGGYEQYF; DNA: TGTGCCTGGAGTGCACTAGCGGGAGGGTACGAGCAGTACTTC
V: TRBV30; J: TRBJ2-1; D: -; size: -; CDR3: CAQKAYNEQFF; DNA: TGTGCCCAAAAAGCGTACAATGAGCAGTTCTTC
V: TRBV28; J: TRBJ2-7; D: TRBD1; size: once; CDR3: CASSWYTGGGYEQYF; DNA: TGTGCCAGCAGTTGGTACACAGGGGGTGGCTACGAGCAGTACTTC
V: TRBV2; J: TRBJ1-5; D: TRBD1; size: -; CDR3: CASRTGQGNQPQHF; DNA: TGTGCCAGCAGGACAGGACAGGGGAATCAGCCCCAGCATTTT
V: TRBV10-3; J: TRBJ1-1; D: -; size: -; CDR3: CAISESWGQGKAEAFF; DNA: TGTGCCATCAGTGAGTCTTGGGGCCAGGGGAAGGCTGAAGCTTTCTTT
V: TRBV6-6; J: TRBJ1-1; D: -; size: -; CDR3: CASRSGDTEAFF; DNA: TGTGCCAGCAGATCCGGTGACACTGAAGCTTTCTTT
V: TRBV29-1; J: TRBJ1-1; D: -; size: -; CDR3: CSVAGWNTEAFF; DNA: TGCAGCGTTGCAGGATGGAACACTGAAGCTTTCTTT